These T cell receptor beta chains were read from a single sample in a study of CXCR3 chemokines and chemotherapy response in bladder cancer. TCRdb redid the calling of the PCR reads with MiXCR, one entry per CDR3 protein. Of about 12,000 distinct CDR3 sequences in the sample, around 11% were seen once. The specimen was taken from a patient whose treatment included neoadjuvant chemotherapy. Every receptor here comes from a human donor with bladder cancer that did not respond to neoadjuvant chemotherapy. Both conserved end residues are part of each CDR3. A D gene is named only where the DNA matches it firmly. Size is stated for part of the rows, as once, few or many counts, or as a class when the clone is expanded.

CDR3 DNA,CDR3 protein,D gene,J gene,CDR3 length,clone size,V gene
TGCAGTGCCCGGGTAGGGCTGAACTATGGCTACACCTTC,CSARVGLNYGYTF,-,TRBJ1-2,13,-,TRBV20-1
TGTGCCAGCAGCCAGGGCCCGTTAAGTCAGACCCAGTACTTC,CASSQGPLSQTQYF,-,TRBJ2-5,14,many,TRBV5-4
TGTGCCAGTAGTAGCGGACTCGGCTGGACTGAAGCTTTCTTT,CASSSGLGWTEAFF,-,TRBJ1-1,14,many,TRBV19
TGTGCCAGCAGCTCAGGGGTCTCCCCTAATTCACCCCTCCACTTT,CASSSGVSPNSPLHF,-,TRBJ1-6,15,many,TRBV5-6
TGTGCCAGCAGTGAAACAGGGACCTGGGAAGGGGAACTCCACTATGGCTACACCTTC,CASSETGTWEGELHYGYTF,-,TRBJ1-2,19,many,TRBV6-1
TGTGCCAGCAGCCCCGGACAGGGGAGGACTGAAGCTTTCTTT,CASSPGQGRTEAFF,TRBD1,TRBJ1-1,14,many,TRBV11-1
TGTGCCAGTAGTACGACTAGCGGGAGTTTGGATGAGCAGTTCTTC,CASSTTSGSLDEQFF,TRBD2,TRBJ2-1,15,medium-sized,TRBV19
TGTGCCAGCAGCTACACTTCTACCAGGGAAACCGGGGAGCTGTTTTTT,CASSYTSTRETGELFF,-,TRBJ2-2,16,many,TRBV11-2
TGTGCCAGCAGTTTGGAAGTGAATGAGCAGTTCTTC,CASSLEVNEQFF,-,TRBJ2-1,12,many,TRBV28
TGTGCCAGCAGCTTGCTCCCGGAGGCGGACGAGCAGTACTTC,CASSLLPEADEQYF,-,TRBJ2-7,14,few,TRBV5-4
TGTGCCAGTAGTATAACAGGGCAGGAGCAGCCCCAGCATTTT,CASSITGQEQPQHF,-,TRBJ1-5,14,few,TRBV19
TGTGCCAGCAGCCCACCCAATGGTAATGAAAAACTGTTTTTT,CASSPPNGNEKLFF,-,TRBJ1-4,14,many,TRBV6-6
TGTGCCAGCAGCCGGGACAAAAAGGAGGCTGAAGCTTTCTTT,CASSRDKKEAEAFF,-,TRBJ1-1,14,medium-sized,TRBV6-2/TRBV6-3
TGTGCCAGCAGTTGGGACAGGGGAATGGGTCAGCCCCAGCATTTT,CASSWDRGMGQPQHF,TRBD1,TRBJ1-5,15,many,TRBV6-6
TGTGCCACCAGTGACCCCGGGACGGACCACACAGATACGCAGTATTTT,CATSDPGTDHTDTQYF,-,TRBJ2-3,16,many,TRBV24-1
TGTGCCACCAGCAGAGAGGTATACCAGGGGGTAGGGGCTTTCTTT,CATSREVYQGVGAFF,TRBD1,TRBJ1-1,15,many,TRBV15
TGTGCCAGCAGTTTATGGATCGGGGCTGGTGATTCACCCCTCCACTTT,CASSLWIGAGDSPLHF,-,TRBJ1-6,16,many,TRBV27
TGTGCCAGCAGCACTATACCCCCTCGGGGGGGATTTTACAATGAGCAGTTCTTC,CASSTIPPRGGFYNEQFF,TRBD2,TRBJ2-1,18,many,TRBV7-2
TGTGCCAGCAGTTTATTACAGACGAACACCGGGGAGCTGTTTTTT,CASSLLQTNTGELFF,-,TRBJ2-2,15,-,TRBV12-3/TRBV12-4
TGTGCCAGCAGCTTTACTCCGAGGAGGAGTTACAATGAGCAGTTCTTC,CASSFTPRRSYNEQFF,-,TRBJ2-1,16,many,TRBV7-3
TGTGCCAGCAGTCTACAGGGAAATGAAAAACTGTTTTTT,CASSLQGNEKLFF,-,TRBJ1-4,13,-,TRBV12-3/TRBV12-4
TGTGCCAGCAGCTTGCAAATTATGGAGGGAGGCTACACCTTC,CASSLQIMEGGYTF,-,TRBJ1-2,14,-,TRBV5-6
TGTGCCAGCTCTGCCGCGGCAGGGGGCTTCACTGAAGCTTTCTTT,CASSAAAGGFTEAFF,TRBD1,TRBJ1-1,15,many,TRBV7-9
TGTGCCAGCAGTGACACAGGGGGACCGACAGATACGCAGTATTTT,CASSDTGGPTDTQYF,TRBD1,TRBJ2-3,15,-,TRBV25-1
TGTGCCAGTAGTATATACGGGGGCGGCACTGAAGCTTTCTTT,CASSIYGGGTEAFF,-,TRBJ1-1,14,many,TRBV19
TGTGCCAGCAACCGGGATGCATCGTCCTCACCCCTCCACTTT,CASNRDASSSPLHF,-,TRBJ1-6,14,many,TRBV28
TGTGCCAGCTCACCGTCCCAGATGAGCTCTGGAAACACCATATATTTT,CASSPSQMSSGNTIYF,-,TRBJ1-3,16,many,TRBV18
TGCAGTGCTAGCCAGGGGACGAGCACTGAAGCTTTCTTT,CSASQGTSTEAFF,-,TRBJ1-1,13,few,TRBV20-1
TGTGCCAGTAGTACTAGCGGGGGATCCACCCAGTACTTC,CASSTSGGSTQYF,TRBD2,TRBJ2-5,13,many,TRBV19
TGTGCCAGTAGTATAGAGGCGGCAGCGCACTCTGGAAACACCATATATTTT,CASSIEAAAHSGNTIYF,-,TRBJ1-3,17,many,TRBV19
TGTGCCATCAGTGATGGGACTAGCGGGAGTGGGGCGGGCAGCACAGATACGCAGTATTTT,CAISDGTSGSGAGSTDTQYF,TRBD2,TRBJ2-3,20,-,TRBV10-3
TGTGCCATCAGTGTGGAACCCAATGAGCAGTTCTTC,CAISVEPNEQFF,-,TRBJ2-1,12,-,TRBV10-3
TGTGCCAGCTCACCAACCCAAGACGGCTCAAACACTGAAGCTTTCTTT,CASSPTQDGSNTEAFF,-,TRBJ1-1,16,many,TRBV18
TGTGCCAGCAGTGAAGCGCGTTCAGGGGGCATAGATACGCAGTATTTT,CASSEARSGGIDTQYF,TRBD1,TRBJ2-3,16,few,TRBV2
TGTGCCAGCTCACCCGGGACTGACTATGGCTACACCTTC,CASSPGTDYGYTF,-,TRBJ1-2,13,many,TRBV18
TGTGCCAGCAGTTATGCCGGGGATGAAAAACTGTTTTTT,CASSYAGDEKLFF,-,TRBJ1-4,13,many,TRBV6-2/TRBV6-3
TGTGCCAGCGGACGCCTAGTGAACACCGGGGAGCTGTTTTTT,CASGRLVNTGELFF,-,TRBJ2-2,14,many,TRBV6-5
TGTGCCAGCACTCTCGGGACACCTATTAGCACAGATACGCAGTATTTT,CASTLGTPISTDTQYF,-,TRBJ2-3,16,many,TRBV6-1
TGTGCCAGCAGCCCGGACGGTTATGGCTACACCTTC,CASSPDGYGYTF,-,TRBJ1-2,12,many,TRBV5-6
TGTGCCAGCAGTTTATGGCAAACCTATGGCTACACCTTC,CASSLWQTYGYTF,-,TRBJ1-2,13,many,TRBV12-3/TRBV12-4
TGTGCCAGCAGCGTAGGGGATTCCAATCAGCCCCAGCATTTT,CASSVGDSNQPQHF,-,TRBJ1-5,14,many,TRBV9
TGTGCCAGCGGCAGCTTTAATTCACCCCTCCACTTT,CASGSFNSPLHF,-,TRBJ1-6,12,many,TRBV6-1
TGTGCCAGCAGTGATTCCGGGACGTACGGGGAAAAACTGTTTTTT,CASSDSGTYGEKLFF,-,TRBJ1-4,15,many,TRBV27
TGTGCCAGCAGCTTGGCCGGGCTCTCTGGGGCCAACGTCCTGACTTTC,CASSLAGLSGANVLTF,-,TRBJ2-6,16,many,TRBV5-4
TGTGCCAGTAGTATAGCTAGCGGGGGTGGGGAGACCCAGTACTTC,CASSIASGGGETQYF,TRBD2,TRBJ2-5,15,many,TRBV19
TGTGCCAGCTCACAACAGGGTTGGCAGCCCCAGCATTTT,CASSQQGWQPQHF,-,TRBJ1-5,13,few,TRBV18